The 15 T cell receptor beta chains presented below share a single source sample, sequenced in a study of cytomegalovirus exposure and HLA in healthy donors. A multiplex PCR was run with 60 Vbeta primers and 13 Jbeta primers. The protocol was immunoSEQ multiplex PCR, while the TCRdb copy is restricted to in-frame clones and leaves out a portion. This table has over 75,000 clones, around a tenth appearing once. Sample: PBMCs. These receptors all stem from a man aged 50 to 60 in good health and CMV-seropositive.

This clone was recorded a few times. V gene TRBV7-9 combines with J gene TRBJ2-2, with 7 bases fitting TRBD1. With V trimmed by 6 bases and J by 3 bases, 10 bases remained unmatched. The germline gives CDR1 SEHNR, CDR2 FQNEAQ (reference sequence). The CDR3 length is 16 residues. CDR3 coding DNA: TGTGCCAGCAGAACCCTAACAGGGGCGGACACCGGGGAGCTGTTTTTT. It translates to CASRTLTGADTGELFF.

With regard to this clone: Possible read error: a much larger clone is one base away. The rearrangement joins TRBV5-6 to TRBJ1-1, with no clear D. V was shortened by 2 bases and J by 4 bases, with 3 bases between the two germline ends. The CDR3 is 11 amino acids. The germline V gene encodes CDR1 SGHDT and CDR2 YYEEEE. The CDR3 bases are TGTGCCAGCAGCTTCGTCACTGAAGCTTTCTTT. Protein: CASSFVTEAFF.

This clone came up a few times. This chain connects TRBV7-2 to TRBJ2-7; 9 bases align to TRBD2. The CDR3 extends over 15 amino acids. CDR1 and CDR2 (germline): SGHTA, FQGNSA. V was pared by 6 bases and J by 0 bases, with 6 bases of the junction left unmatched. The CDR3 here is CASSLAGTSSYEQYF. CDR3 DNA: TGTGCCAGCAGTCTAGCGGGGACCAGCTCCTACGAGCAGTACTTC.

This clone has just a few counts. The chain combines TRBV28 with TRBJ1-1; D call uncertain. Germline CDR1 MDHEN, CDR2 SYDVKM. This CDR3 spans 13 amino acids. Trimming left V 3 bases short and J 6 bases short, with 11 bases between. CDR3 coding DNA: TGTGCCAGCAGTTTGTCAGGTACCGCTGAAGCTTTCTTT. Its protein is CASSLSGTAEAFF. Drawing the rest from reference TRBV28 and TRBJ1-1, the complete variable domain is DVKVTQSSRYLVKRTGEKVFLECVQDMDHENMFWYRQDPGLGLRLIYFSYDVKMKEKGDIPEGYSVSREKKERFSLILESASTNQTSMYLCASSLSGTAEAFFGQGTRLTVV.

V usage is TRBV7-9 and J usage is TRBJ2-7; possibly TRBD1 for D (5 bases). V gave up 1 base and J gave up 1 base, with 11 bases separating them. Germline CDR1 reads SEHNR; CDR2 reads FQNEAQ (reference sequence). The CDR3 sequence is 15 residues long. The CDR3 DNA sequence: TGTGCCAGCAGCTTAGGGCTCCCAGGGTCCTACGAGCAGTACTTC. It yields the protein CASSLGLPGSYEQYF.

The chain has TRBV27 and TRBJ1-3; D is unresolved. V shed 3 bases and J shed 2 bases, with 5 bases lying between them. The germline V gene has CDR1 MNHEY and CDR2 SMNVEV (reference sequence). The CDR3 extends over 13 amino acids. The CDR3 loop reads CASSLSAGNTIYF. As DNA, the CDR3 is TGTGCCAGCAGTTTGTCCGCTGGAAACACCATATATTTT.

The rearrangement uses TRBV11-1 and TRBJ2-1; D possibly corresponds to TRBD2 (6 bases). Trimming took off 0 bases at V and 4 bases at J, with 16 bases between the two ends. The CDR3 runs to 17 residues. CDR1 and CDR2 from the germline V gene are SGHAT and FQDESV (reference sequence). As DNA, the CDR3 is TGTGCCAGCAGCTTAGCCGGGAGTGCGTCCCCTTACAATGAGCAGTTCTTC. It translates to CASSLAGSASPYNEQFF.

This clone was seen only a few times. The V and J genes are TRBV5-1 and TRBJ2-5, with D possibly TRBD1 on 5 matching bases. This CDR3 comprises 13 residues. The V gene's germline CDR1 is SGHRS and CDR2 YFSETQ. The ends were cut back, 7 bases at V and 1 base at J, with 11 bases in the middle. The CDR3 sequence: CASGTGGQETQYF. CDR3 sequence (DNA): TGCGCCAGCGGAACAGGCGGCCAAGAGACCCAGTACTTC.

The chain's CDR3 is CASSPQGAYEQYF. The CDR3 DNA reads as TGTGCCAGTAGTCCACAGGGGGCCTACGAGCAGTACTTC. The chain carries TRBV19 and TRBJ2-7, with 8 bases matching TRBD1. The germline V gene encodes CDR1 LNHDA and CDR2 SQIVND (reference sequence). Unmatched junction bases numbered 2, after V lost 5 bases and J lost 2 bases. CDR3 length equals 13 residues.

The chain has TRBV29-1 and TRBJ2-5; 8 nucleotides match TRBD2. The CDR3 sequence is 13 residues long. Germline V gives CDR1 SQVTM, CDR2 ANQGSEA. V was pared by 1 base and J by 5 bases, with 3 bases of the junction left unmatched. The CDR3, as DNA: TGCAGCGTTGAAGGGACGGGAGGGGAGACCCAGTACTTC. It is translated as CSVEGTGGETQYF.

This chain uses TRBV7-9 with TRBJ1-2, with D perhaps matching TRBD1 (6 bases). The length of the CDR3 is 16 residues. V dropped 1 base and J dropped 6 bases, with 18 bases sitting between them. Per germline, CDR1 SEHNR and CDR2 FQNEAQ (reference sequence). CDR3 bases: TGTGCCAGCAGCTTAGATTATCAGGGGCCCACGGATGGCTACACCTTC. Translating it yields CASSLDYQGPTDGYTF. Full variable domain (remainder filled in from reference TRBV7-9 and TRBJ1-2): DTGVSQNPRHKITKRGQNVTFRCDPISEHNRLYWYRQTLGQGPEFLTYFQNEAQLEKSRLLSDRFSAERPKGSFSTLEIQRTEQGDSAMYLCASSLDYQGPTDGYTFGSGTRLTVV.

This clone occurred a few times. The CDR3 protein is CASSNSGTGFEQYF. In DNA form, the CDR3 reads TGTGCCAGCAGCAACTCCGGGACAGGGTTTGAGCAGTACTTC. The chain has TRBV7-9 and TRBJ2-7, with 9 bases aligning to TRBD1. This CDR3 contains 14 residues. Trimming cost V 5 bases and J 7 bases; bases outside gene matches: 9. CDR1 and CDR2 (germline): SEHNR, FQNEAQ (reference sequence).

The sample holds a few counts of this clone. The chain has TRBV4-3 and TRBJ2-2; weak D call: TRBD1 (5 bases). V gave up 0 bases and J gave up 1 base, with 12 bases separating them. This CDR3 comprises 17 residues. CDR1 LGHNA and CDR2 YSLEER come from the germline V gene. CDR3 protein: CASSQDWSQGNTGELFF. DNA of the CDR3: TGCGCCAGCAGCCAAGATTGGTCCCAGGGGAACACCGGGGAGCTGTTTTTT.

The chain has TRBV6-5 and TRBJ2-1; TRBD2 matches 9 bases. CDR3 length equals 15 residues. Germline V gene data show CDR1 as MNHEY and CDR2 as SVGAGI. V lost 4 bases, J lost 9 bases, and 10 bases stayed unmatched. The CDR3 loop is CASSSWGLAAGEQFF. The CDR3 region has the DNA TGTGCCAGCAGTTCCTGGGGACTAGCTGCCGGTGAGCAGTTCTTC.

V gene TRBV5-4 combines with J gene TRBJ1-6, with D possibly matching TRBD1 (5 bases). With 2 bases removed from V and 7 bases from J, the gap between germline ends came to 13 bases. The CDR3 has 15 amino acids. The germline gives CDR1 SGHNT, CDR2 YYREEE (reference sequence). CDR3 sequence reads: CASSLGREGNSPLHF. DNA of the CDR3: TGTGCCAGCAGCTTAGGCAGGGAAGGGAATTCACCCCTCCACTTT.